These 19 T cell receptor beta chains came from one sample sequenced in a study of T-cell reconstitution after alpha-beta-depleted transplantation in children. Unique molecular identifiers were used to barcode this TCRbeta library. TCRdb re-called the PCR reads through MiXCR, storing one row per CDR3 protein. The sample has about 210,000 distinct CDR3 sequences, approximately 15% seen once; the top ten hold about two fifths. The starting material was PBMCs, mostly from graft donor cells, obtained 360 days after TCRalphabeta/CD19-depleted stem cell transplant. Receptors were obtained from a male patient between 2 and 10 years old who had a stem cell transplant for acute lymphoblastic leukemia, so the T cells may come from the graft donor.

This clonotype was counted only a few times. V is TRBV6-1 and J is TRBJ1-5, with D uncertain. Deletions cut 2 bases from V and 3 bases from J, with 11 bases between. CDR3 length: 15 residues. Germline CDR1 and CDR2: MNHNS and SASEGT. The CDR3 is CASSEYEIPNQPQHF. In DNA, the CDR3 is TGTGCCAGCAGTGAATACGAGATCCCCAATCAGCCCCAGCATTTT.

This CDR3 reads CASSRFQGLAGVGSEQFF. The CDR3, as DNA: TGTGCCAGCAGTCGCTTCCAAGGACTAGCGGGAGTGGGGAGTGAGCAGTTCTTC. This chain uses TRBV6-1 with TRBJ2-1, with 13 bases matching TRBD2. This CDR3 is 18 amino acids long. The junction had 16 bases not matched to a gene; V was cut back by 5 bases and J by 9 bases. CDR1 MNHNS and CDR2 SASEGT come from the germline V gene.

The chain employs TRBV7-9 and TRBJ2-2; 7 bases line up with TRBD1. Germline V gives CDR1 SEHNR, CDR2 FQNEAQ (reference sequence). With V trimmed by 6 bases and J by 6 bases, 10 bases remained unmatched. The CDR3 is 15 residues long. The CDR3 loop reads CASRYNRGSSGELFF. CDR3 DNA sequence: TGTGCCAGCAGATATAACAGGGGTTCCTCCGGGGAGCTGTTTTTT.

The table lists this clonotype with a few counts. The chain has TRBV10-2 and TRBJ2-7; D gene uncertain. This CDR3 region has 13 residues. The germline V and J ends were trimmed by 4 bases and 2 bases, with 9 bases remaining between them. CDR1 and CDR2 from the germline V gene are WSHSY and SAAADI. CDR3 protein: CASSVGSPYEQYF. The DNA for the CDR3 is TGCGCCAGCAGTGTTGGCAGTCCCTACGAGCAGTACTTC.

The V gene is TRBV29-1, the J gene TRBJ2-1, with D perhaps TRBD2 (6 bases). V shed 5 bases and J shed 8 bases, with 19 bases lying between them. The length of the CDR3 is 14 residues. Germline assignment: CDR1 SQVTM and CDR2 ANQGSEA. As DNA, the CDR3 is TGCAGCGTTAGACCCCGATTAGCGGTACATGAGCAGTTCTTC. Protein product: CSVRPRLAVHEQFF.

This clonotype was recorded a few times. J is TRBJ2-2 and V is TRBV5-5, with D possibly being TRBD1 or TRBD2 (6 bases each). The CDR3 has 13 amino acids. The V gene lost 1 base and the J gene lost 8 bases, with 9 bases spanning the gap. Germline CDR1 reads SGHKS; CDR2 reads YYEKEE (reference sequence). CDR3 protein: CASSLRGQGELFF. The CDR3 DNA is TGTGCCAGCAGCTTGCGGGGGCAAGGGGAGCTGTTTTTT. Using reference TRBV5-5 and TRBJ2-2 for the parts outside the CDR3, the full variable domain is DAGVTQSPTHLIKTRGQQVTLRCSPISGHKSVSWYQQVLGQGPQFIFQYYEKEERGRGNFPDRFSARQFPNYSSELNVNALLLGDSALYLCASSLRGQGELFFGEGSRLTVL.

This chain uses TRBV6-2 or TRBV6-3 with TRBJ2-2; D may be TRBD2 (6 bases). The germline V gene encodes CDR1 MNHEY and CDR2 SVGEGT. The CDR3 covers 17 residues. V gave up 1 base and J gave up 0 bases, with 12 bases separating them. The CDR3 reads CASSYFLGRTNTGELFF. CDR3 nucleotide sequence: TGTGCCAGCAGTTACTTCCTAGGGAGGACGAACACCGGGGAGCTGTTTTTT.

This clonotype was picked up many times. V is TRBV15 and J is TRBJ1-1, with D maybe TRBD1 (5 bases). With 1 base removed from V and 0 bases from J, the gap between germline ends came to 15 bases. The V gene's germline CDR1 is LNHNV and CDR2 YYDKDF (reference sequence). CDR3 length equals 17 residues. CDR3 sequence (DNA): TGTGCCACCAGCAGAGGCGGGGGACGGACTATGAACACTGAAGCTTTCTTT. Protein product: CATSRGGGRTMNTEAFF.

This clonotype came up a few times. The chain recombines TRBV10-3 with TRBJ1-5; the D is unclear. CDR3 length equals 12 residues. The germline V and J ends were trimmed by 3 bases and 4 bases, with 4 bases remaining between them. Looked up from germline, CDR1 is ENHRY and CDR2 is SYGVKD. The CDR3 nucleotides are TGTGCCATCAGTGACCCGAATCAGCCCCAGCATTTT. It yields the protein CAISDPNQPQHF.

The V gene is TRBV6-2 or TRBV6-3, the J gene TRBJ2-1, with TRBD2 matching over 8 bases. V dropped 4 bases and J dropped 6; count of bases not matched to a gene: 2. The CDR3 is 13 residues long. CDR1 is MNHEY and CDR2 is SVGEGT in the germline V gene. The CDR3 region has the DNA TGTGCCAGCAGTTGGGCGGGGGGCAATGAGCAGTTCTTC. It encodes CASSWAGGNEQFF.

This clonotype occurred a few times. V is TRBV12-3 or TRBV12-4 and J is TRBJ2-1; 9 bases line up with TRBD1. Trimming removed 4 bases from V and 8 bases from J; junction bases left unmatched: 3. This CDR3 region has 13 residues. CDR3 nucleotide sequence: TGTGCCAGCAGTTACGACAGGGGGGATGAGCAGTTCTTC. It codes for CASSYDRGDEQFF.

This clonotype was counted a few times. This chain joins TRBV27 and TRBJ2-5; perhaps TRBD2 as D (6 bases). Trimming stripped 6 bases from V and 3 bases from J, with 14 bases between. This CDR3 spans 14 amino acids. Germline CDR1 MNHEY, CDR2 SMNVEV (reference sequence). DNA for the CDR3: TGTGCCAGCAGACCTGAGACTAGAAAAGAGACCCAGTACTTC. Its protein is CASRPETRKETQYF.

The chain employs TRBV15 and TRBJ1-2; 7 bases agree with TRBD1. The CDR3 has 13 residues. V lost 1 base and J lost 8; bases outside the gene matches: 4. The V gene's germline CDR1 is LNHNV and CDR2 YYDKDF (reference sequence). The CDR3 sequence is CATSRAGTAGYTF. The CDR3 bases are TGTGCCACCAGCAGAGCCGGGACAGCCGGCTACACCTTC. Full variable domain (missing parts from reference TRBV15 and TRBJ1-2): DAMVIQNPRYQVTQFGKPVTLSCSQTLNHNVMYWYQQKSSQAPKLLFHYYDKDFNNEADTPDNFQSRRPNTSFCFLDIRSPGLGDTAMYLCATSRAGTAGYTFGSGTRLTVV.

The gene calls are TRBV20-1 and TRBJ1-2, with D unresolved. The CDR3 is 11 amino acids. Germline V lookup: CDR1 DFQATT, CDR2 SNEGSKA (reference sequence). Trimming cost V 0 bases and J 8 bases, with 7 bases left between them. The CDR3 loop reads CSARDRMGYTF. As DNA, the CDR3 is TGCAGTGCTAGAGATCGAATGGGCTACACCTTC.

Here the CDR3 reads CAVSPGLAGYEQYF. The CDR3 DNA reads as TGTGCCGTCTCGCCGGGACTAGCGGGCTACGAGCAGTACTTC. V gene TRBV27 combines with J gene TRBJ2-7; 12 positions agree with TRBD2. Germline trimming cut 11 bases from V and 3 bases from J; bases unmatched to any gene: 8. Germline V CDR1 and CDR2: MNHEY, SMNVEV (reference sequence). The CDR3 sequence is 14 residues long.

This clonotype was seen ten or more times. V is TRBV12-3 or TRBV12-4 and J is TRBJ1-1; 11 nucleotides agree with TRBD1. This CDR3 is 13 amino acids long. V trimming: 8 bases; J trimming: 4 bases; junction bases outside the gene matches: 3. This chain's CDR3 is CASSGTGGTEAFF. CDR3 coding DNA: TGTGCCAGCTCCGGGACAGGGGGCACTGAAGCTTTCTTT.

CDR3 sequence: CASSLRGGYGYTF. CDR3 in DNA: TGTGCCAGCAGCTTACGTGGGGGCTATGGCTACACCTTC. The genes are TRBV7-9 and TRBJ1-2; a weak D match, TRBD1 (5 bases). Trimming stripped 2 bases from V and 4 bases from J, with 8 bases between. This CDR3 has 13 amino acids. Germline CDR1 is SEHNR and CDR2 is FQNEAQ (reference sequence).

This chain links TRBV25-1 with TRBJ2-5; D is possibly TRBD1 (5 bases). Germline CDR1 MGHDK, CDR2 SYGVNS. The V gene lost 2 bases and the J gene lost 3 bases, with 16 bases spanning the gap. The CDR3 loop spans 16 amino acids. As DNA, the CDR3 is TGTGCCAGCAGTGAACGGGTTACAGGAGAGAAAGAGACCCAGTACTTC. It codes for CASSERVTGEKETQYF. Based on the CDR3 plus reference TRBV25-1 and TRBJ2-5, the full variable domain is EADIYQTPRYLVIGTGKKITLECSQTMGHDKMYWYQQDPGMELHLIHYSYGVNSTEKGDLSSESTVSRIRTEHFPLTLESARPSHTSQYLCASSERVTGEKETQYFGPGTRLLVL.

The chain carries TRBV5-1 and TRBJ1-2; no reliable D call. Trimming left V 2 bases short and J 5 bases short, with 7 bases between. Germline V lookup: CDR1 SGHRS, CDR2 YFSETQ. The CDR3 totals 12 residues. The CDR3 nucleotides read TGCGCCAGCAGCTTAGTACCTTATGGCTACACCTTC. The encoded protein is CASSLVPYGYTF. Supplemented by reference TRBV5-1 and TRBJ1-2, the full variable domain reads KAGVTQTPRYLIKTRGQQVTLSCSPISGHRSVSWYQQTPGQGLQFLFEYFSETQRNKGNFPGRFSGRQFSNSRSEMNVSTLELGDSALYLCASSLVPYGYTFGSGTRLTVV.